The source of this TCR beta chain is a study of cytomegalovirus exposure and HLA in healthy donors. The sample holds a few counts of this clone. This CDR3 region has 16 residues. CDR1 is MRHNA, CDR2 SNTAGT, per germline. V trimming: 0 bases; J trimming: 0 bases; junction bases outside the gene matches: 4. The PCR used 60 Vbeta and 13 Jbeta primers. TCRdb's copy holds only in-frame clones and misses some; the assay was immunoSEQ multiplex PCR. The sample holds 170,000 or so clones, around four fifths seen once. Input material: PBMCs. The receptor comes from a woman aged 30 to 39 in good health and CMV-seronegative. The chain couples TRBV6-4 to TRBJ1-2, with 7 bases lining up with TRBD1. DNA of the CDR3: TGTGCCAGCAGTGACTCGCTGACAGGGACTAACTATGGCTACACCTTC. Translating it yields CASSDSLTGTNYGYTF.